The 5 T cell receptor beta chains below come from one sample, sequenced in a study of CDR3 diversity in severe acne. TCRdb fed the PCR reads into MiXCR, producing one record per CDR3 protein. The sample lists about 97,000 distinct CDR3 sequences; 51% were seen once. Sequences were obtained from blood. The receptors originated from a male donor with acne.

The chain joins TRBV6-5 to TRBJ2-7; D perhaps matches TRBD2 (7 bases). The CDR3 is 16 amino acids. Germline V gene data show CDR1 as MNHEY and CDR2 as SVGAGI. V lost 7 bases, J lost 0 bases, and 19 bases lay in between. This CDR3 reads CASTTSAGAYSYEQYF. CDR3 bases: TGTGCCAGCACCACATCCGCGGGGGCTTACTCCTACGAGCAGTACTTC.

This clonotype has at least ten counts. The chain has TRBV27 and TRBJ2-1; TRBD2 aligns across 13 bases. J was trimmed by 6 bases and V by 6 bases; bases with no gene match: 14. CDR3 length: 18 residues. Per the germline V gene, CDR1 is MNHEY and CDR2 is SMNVEV (reference sequence). DNA of the CDR3: TGTGCCAGCAGCAAACTCGAAGTTACTAGCGGGAGGGCCAATGAGCAGTTCTTC. Translated: CASSKLEVTSGRANEQFF.

The chain carries TRBV10-3 and TRBJ1-2; TRBD1 matches 7 bases. The V gene's germline CDR1 is ENHRY and CDR2 SYGVKD. The CDR3 has 15 amino acids. J lost 8 bases, V lost 0 bases, and 9 bases had no gene match. The CDR3 DNA is TGTGCCATCAGTGAGTCGTTTGAGGGGGCGCGGGGCTACACCTTC. Protein product: CAISESFEGARGYTF.

Notes on this clonotype: A much larger clonotype is one base distant, so this may be a read error. The rearrangement links TRBV7-9 to TRBJ2-1, with TRBD1 matching 9 bases. The CDR3 has 16 residues. Germline V gives CDR1 SEHNR, CDR2 FQNEAQ (reference sequence). CDR3 in amino acids: CAGRLPRTGAYNEQFF. In DNA form, the CDR3 reads TGTGCCGGCAGGTTACCCCGGACAGGGGCCTACAATGAGCAGTTCTTC. Looking up the rest from reference TRBV7-9 and TRBJ2-1 gives the full variable domain: DTGVSQNPRHKITKRGQNVTFRCDPISEHNRLYWYRQTLGQGPEFLTYFQNEAQLEKSRLLSDRFSAERPKGSFSTLEIQRTEQGDSAMYLCAGRLPRTGAYNEQFFGPGTRLTVL.

Remarks on this clonotype: One junction end does not reproduce the germline sequence, and a read error may be involved. The CDR3: CAGSQDKASGKETQYF. Written as DNA, the CDR3 is TGCGCCGGCAGCCAAGATAAGGCTAGCGGTAAGGAGACCCAGTACTTC. The rearrangement links TRBV4-1 to TRBJ2-5; 7 bases map to TRBD2. Per the germline V gene, CDR1 is MGHRA and CDR2 is YSYEKL. The CDR3 contains 16 residues.